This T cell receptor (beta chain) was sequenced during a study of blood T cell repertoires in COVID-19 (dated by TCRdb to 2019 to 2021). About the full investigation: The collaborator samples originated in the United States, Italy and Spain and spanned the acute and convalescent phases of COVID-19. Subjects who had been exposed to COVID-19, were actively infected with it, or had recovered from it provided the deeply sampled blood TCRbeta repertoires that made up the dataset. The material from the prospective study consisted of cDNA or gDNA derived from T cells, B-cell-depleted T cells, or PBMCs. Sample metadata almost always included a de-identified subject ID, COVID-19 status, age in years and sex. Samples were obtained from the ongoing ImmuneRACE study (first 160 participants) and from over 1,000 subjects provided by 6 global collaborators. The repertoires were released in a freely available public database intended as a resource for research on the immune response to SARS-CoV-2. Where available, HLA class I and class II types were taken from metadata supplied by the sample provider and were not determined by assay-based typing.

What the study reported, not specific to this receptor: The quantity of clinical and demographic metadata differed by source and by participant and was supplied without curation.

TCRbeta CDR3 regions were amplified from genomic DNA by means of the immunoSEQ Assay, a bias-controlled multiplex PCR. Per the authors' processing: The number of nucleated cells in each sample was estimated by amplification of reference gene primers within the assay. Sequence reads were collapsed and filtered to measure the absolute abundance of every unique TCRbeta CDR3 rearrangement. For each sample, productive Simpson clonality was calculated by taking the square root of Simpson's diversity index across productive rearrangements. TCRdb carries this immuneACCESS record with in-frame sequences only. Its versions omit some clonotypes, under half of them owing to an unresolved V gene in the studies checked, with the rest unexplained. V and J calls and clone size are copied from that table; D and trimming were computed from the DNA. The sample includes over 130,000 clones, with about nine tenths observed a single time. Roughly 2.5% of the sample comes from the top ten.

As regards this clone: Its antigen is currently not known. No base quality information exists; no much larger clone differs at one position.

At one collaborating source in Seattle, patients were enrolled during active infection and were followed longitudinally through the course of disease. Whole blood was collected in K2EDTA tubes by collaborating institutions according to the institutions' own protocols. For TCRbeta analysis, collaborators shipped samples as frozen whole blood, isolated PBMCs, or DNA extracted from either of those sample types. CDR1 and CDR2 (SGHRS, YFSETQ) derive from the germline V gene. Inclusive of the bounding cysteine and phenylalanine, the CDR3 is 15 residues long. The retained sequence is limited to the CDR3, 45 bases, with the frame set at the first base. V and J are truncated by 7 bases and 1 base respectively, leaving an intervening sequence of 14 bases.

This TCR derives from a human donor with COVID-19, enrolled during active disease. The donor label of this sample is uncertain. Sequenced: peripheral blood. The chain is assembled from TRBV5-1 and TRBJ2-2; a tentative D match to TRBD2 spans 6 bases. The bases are TGCGCCAGCGGCGTCCGGGGGATGAACACCGGGGAGCTGTTTTTT. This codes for CASGVRGMNTGELFF.